This T cell receptor (beta chain) was identified during a study of control samples from healthy donors and cancer patients. Measured with immunoSEQ multiplex PCR; TCRdb has only the in-frame clones, and not every one. Of about 120,000 clones detected, around 88% appear once; the ten largest clones hold roughly 3.2%. The specimen sequenced was blood. The TCR originated in a man in his forties in good health.

The CDR3 is CSVDVQGGSEAFF. The CDR3 DNA reads as TGCAGCGTTGATGTTCAAGGGGGCTCTGAAGCTTTCTTT. V is TRBV29-1 and J is TRBJ1-1; 7 bases are a match to TRBD1. Unmatched junction bases numbered 7, after V lost 3 bases and J lost 6 bases. Germline loops: CDR1 SQVTM, CDR2 ANQGSEA. The CDR3 loop spans 13 amino acids.